This T cell receptor (beta chain) was captured by sequencing in a study of blood T cell repertoires in COVID-19. Study information: COVID-19 samples collected from the United States, Italy and Spain covered acute and convalescent phases. PBMCs, B-cell-depleted T cells, or T cells provided the cDNA or gDNA that made up the material.

In the source study's methods: Reference gene primer amplification gave nucleated cell count estimates. Measured with immunoSEQ multiplex PCR; TCRdb has only the in-frame clones, and not every one. V, J and clone size are those of that table, while D and trimming were read from the DNA. The sample lists about 160,000 clones; roughly 82% were seen once. CDR3 size: 13 residues. The V gene end was trimmed by 7 bases and the J gene end by 4 bases; junction bases not matched to a gene: 4. The V gene's germline CDR1 is GTSNPN and CDR2 SVGIG (reference sequence). The chain joins TRBV30 to TRBJ1-5, with 10 bases lining up with TRBD1. What was sequenced was peripheral blood. This receptor was taken from a human donor with acute or convalescent COVID-19. The donor label of this sample is uncertain. CDR3 loop: CALDRGLNQPQHF. The CDR3 bases are TGTGCCTTAGACAGGGGGCTGAATCAGCCCCAGCATTTT.